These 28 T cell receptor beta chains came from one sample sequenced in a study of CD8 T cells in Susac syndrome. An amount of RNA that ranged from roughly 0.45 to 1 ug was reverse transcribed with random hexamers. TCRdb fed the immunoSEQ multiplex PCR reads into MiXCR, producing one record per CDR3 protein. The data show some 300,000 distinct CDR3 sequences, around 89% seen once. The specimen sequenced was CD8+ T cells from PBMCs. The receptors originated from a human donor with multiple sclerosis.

This CDR3 is CASSQTTDRTNTGELFF. The CDR3, as DNA: TGTGCCAGCAGCCAAACGACGGACAGGACGAACACCGGGGAGCTGTTTTTT. The J gene is TRBJ2-2, the V gene TRBV27, with 7 bases identical to TRBD1. With V trimmed by 6 bases and J by 0 bases, 10 bases remained unmatched. The germline CDR1 and CDR2 sequences are MNHEY and SMNVEV (reference sequence). This CDR3 is 17 amino acids long.

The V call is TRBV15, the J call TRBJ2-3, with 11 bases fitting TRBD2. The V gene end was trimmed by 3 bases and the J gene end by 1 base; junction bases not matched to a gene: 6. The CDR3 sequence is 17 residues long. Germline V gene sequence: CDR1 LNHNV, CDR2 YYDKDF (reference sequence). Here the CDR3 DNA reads TGTGCCACCAGCAGCTCACTAGCGGGGGCCGGCACAGATACGCAGTATTTT. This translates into CATSSSLAGAGTDTQYF.

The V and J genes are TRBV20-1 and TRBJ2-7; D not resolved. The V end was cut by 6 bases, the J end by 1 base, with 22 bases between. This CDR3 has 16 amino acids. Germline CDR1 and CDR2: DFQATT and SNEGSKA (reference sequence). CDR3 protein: CSATPAPFTPSYEQYF. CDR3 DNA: TGCAGTGCCACACCCGCACCGTTTACCCCGTCCTACGAGCAGTACTTC.

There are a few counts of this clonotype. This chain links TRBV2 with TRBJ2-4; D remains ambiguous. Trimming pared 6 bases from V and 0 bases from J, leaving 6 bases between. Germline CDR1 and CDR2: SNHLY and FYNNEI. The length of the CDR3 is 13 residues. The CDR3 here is CASSALAKNIQYF. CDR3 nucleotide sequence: TGTGCCAGCAGCGCCCTAGCCAAAAACATTCAGTACTTC.

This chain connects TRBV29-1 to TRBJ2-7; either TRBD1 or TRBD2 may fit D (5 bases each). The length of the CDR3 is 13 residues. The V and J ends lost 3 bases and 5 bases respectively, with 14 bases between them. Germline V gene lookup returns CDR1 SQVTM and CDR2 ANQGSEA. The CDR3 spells CSVEGTPGNEQYF. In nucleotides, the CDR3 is TGCAGCGTTGAGGGGACCCCGGGTAACGAGCAGTACTTC.

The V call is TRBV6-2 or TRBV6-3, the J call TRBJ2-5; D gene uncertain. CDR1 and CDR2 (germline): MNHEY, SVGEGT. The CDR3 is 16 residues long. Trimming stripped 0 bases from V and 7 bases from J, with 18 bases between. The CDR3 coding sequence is TGTGCCAGCAGTTACTCGCGCGGCCTACCTGCAGGGACCCAGTACTTC. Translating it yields CASSYSRGLPAGTQYF.

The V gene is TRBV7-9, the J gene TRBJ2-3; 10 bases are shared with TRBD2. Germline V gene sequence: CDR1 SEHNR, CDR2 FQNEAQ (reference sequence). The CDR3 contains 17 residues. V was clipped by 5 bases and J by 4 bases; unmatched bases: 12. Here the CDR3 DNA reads TGTGCCAGCAGCCTACCCGTAGCGGGGGGCCAAGCAGATACGCAGTATTTT. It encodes CASSLPVAGGQADTQYF.

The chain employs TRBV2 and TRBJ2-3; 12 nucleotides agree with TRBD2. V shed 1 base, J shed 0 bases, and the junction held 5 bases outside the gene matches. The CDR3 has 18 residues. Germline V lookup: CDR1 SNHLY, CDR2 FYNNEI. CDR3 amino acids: CASSEGTSGITSTDTQYF. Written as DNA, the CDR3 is TGTGCCAGCAGTGAAGGGACTAGCGGGATCACTAGCACAGATACGCAGTATTTT.

This chain's CDR3 is CASSLVSGDYTF. The CDR3 region has the DNA TGTGCCAGCAGTTTGGTCTCCGGGGACTACACCTTC. This chain connects TRBV12-3 or TRBV12-4 to TRBJ1-2; no clear D gene. This CDR3 contains 12 residues. Trimming removed 3 bases from V and 10 bases from J, with 12 bases in between.

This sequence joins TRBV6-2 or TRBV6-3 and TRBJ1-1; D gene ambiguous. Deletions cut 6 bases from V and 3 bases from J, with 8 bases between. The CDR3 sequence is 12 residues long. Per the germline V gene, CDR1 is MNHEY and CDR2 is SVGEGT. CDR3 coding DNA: TGTGCCAGCAGCTCCTCGCACACTGAAGCTTTCTTT. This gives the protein CASSSSHTEAFF.

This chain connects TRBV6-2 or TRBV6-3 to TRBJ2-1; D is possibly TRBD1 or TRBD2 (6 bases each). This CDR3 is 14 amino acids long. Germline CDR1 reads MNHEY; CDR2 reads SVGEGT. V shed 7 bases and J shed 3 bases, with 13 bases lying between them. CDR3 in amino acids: CASMSGGLYNEQFF. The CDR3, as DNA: TGTGCCAGCATGTCTGGGGGGCTCTACAATGAGCAGTTCTTC.

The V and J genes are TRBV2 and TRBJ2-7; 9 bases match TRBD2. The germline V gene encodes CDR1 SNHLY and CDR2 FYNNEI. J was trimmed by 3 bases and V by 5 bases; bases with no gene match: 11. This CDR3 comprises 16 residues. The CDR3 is CASSPSLNSGSYEQYF. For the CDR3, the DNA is TGTGCCAGCAGTCCCTCTCTCAATAGCGGGAGCTACGAGCAGTACTTC. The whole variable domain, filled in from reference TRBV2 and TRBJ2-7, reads EPEVTQTPSHQVTQMGQEVILRCVPISNHLYFYWYRQILGQKVEFLVSFYNNEISEKSEIFDDQFSVERPDGSNFTLKIRSTKLEDSAMYFCASSPSLNSGSYEQYFGPGTRLTVT.

The CDR3 here is CASSGLVAGAKKRTGELFF. The CDR3 bases are TGTGCCAGCAGCGGGCTGGTCGCGGGGGCTAAGAAGCGTACCGGGGAGCTGTTTTTT. V usage is TRBV7-9 and J usage is TRBJ2-2; the D gene is possibly TRBD2 (7 bases). The germline V and J ends were trimmed by 5 bases and 5 bases, with 27 bases remaining between them. The CDR3 length is 19 residues. Germline V gene lookup returns CDR1 SEHNR and CDR2 FQNEAQ (reference sequence).

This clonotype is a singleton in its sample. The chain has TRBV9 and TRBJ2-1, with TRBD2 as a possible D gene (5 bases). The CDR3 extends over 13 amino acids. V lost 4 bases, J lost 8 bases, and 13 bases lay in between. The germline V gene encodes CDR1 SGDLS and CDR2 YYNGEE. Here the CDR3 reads CASSPRGRYEQFF. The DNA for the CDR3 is TGTGCCAGCAGCCCGCGAGGGAGATATGAGCAGTTCTTC.

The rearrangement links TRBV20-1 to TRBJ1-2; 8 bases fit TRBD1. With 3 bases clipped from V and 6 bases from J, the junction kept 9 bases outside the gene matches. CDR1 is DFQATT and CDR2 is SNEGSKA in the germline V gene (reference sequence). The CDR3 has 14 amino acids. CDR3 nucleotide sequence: TGCAGTGCTAGCCCCGGACAGGGAAGGGATGGCTACACCTTC. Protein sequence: CSASPGQGRDGYTF.

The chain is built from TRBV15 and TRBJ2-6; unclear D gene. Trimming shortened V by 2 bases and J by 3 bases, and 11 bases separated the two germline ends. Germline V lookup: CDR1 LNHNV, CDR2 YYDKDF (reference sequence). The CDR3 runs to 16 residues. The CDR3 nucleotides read TGTGCCACCAGCAGATCAAAGTCAATTGGGGCCAACGTCCTGACTTTC. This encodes CATSRSKSIGANVLTF.

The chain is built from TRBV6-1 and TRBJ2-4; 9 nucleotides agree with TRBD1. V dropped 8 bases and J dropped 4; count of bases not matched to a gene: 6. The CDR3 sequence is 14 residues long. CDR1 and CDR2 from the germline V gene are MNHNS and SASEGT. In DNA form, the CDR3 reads TGTGCCAGCTCGTCCGGGACAGGGAAAAACATTCAGTACTTC. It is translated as CASSSGTGKNIQYF.

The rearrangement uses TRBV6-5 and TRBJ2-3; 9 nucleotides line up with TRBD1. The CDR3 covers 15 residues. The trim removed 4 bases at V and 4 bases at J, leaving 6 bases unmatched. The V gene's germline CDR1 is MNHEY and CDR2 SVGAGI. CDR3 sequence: CASSSGTGWPDTQYF. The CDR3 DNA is TGTGCCAGCAGTTCAGGGACAGGGTGGCCAGATACGCAGTATTTT.

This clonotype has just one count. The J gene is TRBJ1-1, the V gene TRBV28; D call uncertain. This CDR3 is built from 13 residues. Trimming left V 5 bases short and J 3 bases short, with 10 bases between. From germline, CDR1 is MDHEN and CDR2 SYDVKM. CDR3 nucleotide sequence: TGTGCCAGCAGTCCCCAATCGGACACTGAAGCTTTCTTT. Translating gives CASSPQSDTEAFF.

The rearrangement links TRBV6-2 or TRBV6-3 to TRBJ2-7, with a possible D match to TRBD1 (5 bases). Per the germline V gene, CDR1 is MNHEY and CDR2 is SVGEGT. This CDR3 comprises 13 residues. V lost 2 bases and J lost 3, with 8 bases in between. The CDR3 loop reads CASSYDRYYEQYF. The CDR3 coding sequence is TGTGCCAGCAGTTACGACAGATACTACGAGCAGTACTTC.

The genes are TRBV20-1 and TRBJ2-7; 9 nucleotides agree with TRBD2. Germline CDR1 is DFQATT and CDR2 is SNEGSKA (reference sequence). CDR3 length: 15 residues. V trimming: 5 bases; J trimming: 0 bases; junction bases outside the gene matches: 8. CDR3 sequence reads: CSAEISGGRSYEQYF. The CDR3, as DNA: TGCAGTGCTGAAATTAGCGGGGGCCGCTCCTACGAGCAGTACTTC.

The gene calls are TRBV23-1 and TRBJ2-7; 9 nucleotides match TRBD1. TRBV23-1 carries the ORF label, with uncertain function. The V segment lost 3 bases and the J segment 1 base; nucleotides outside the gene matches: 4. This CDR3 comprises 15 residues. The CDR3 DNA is TGCGCCAGCAGTCACCCCGGGACAGGGTCCTACGAGCAGTACTTC. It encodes CASSHPGTGSYEQYF.

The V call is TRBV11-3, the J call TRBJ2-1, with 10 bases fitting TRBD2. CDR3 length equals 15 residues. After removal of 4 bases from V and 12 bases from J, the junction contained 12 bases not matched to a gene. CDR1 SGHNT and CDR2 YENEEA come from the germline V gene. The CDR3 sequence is CASSSRASGSLRQFF. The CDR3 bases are TGTGCCAGCAGCTCCCGGGCTAGCGGGAGCTTGCGGCAGTTCTTC. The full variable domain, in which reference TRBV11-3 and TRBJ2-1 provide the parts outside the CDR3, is EAGVVQSPRYKIIEKKQPVAFWCNPISGHNTLYWYLQNLGQGPELLIRYENEEAVDDSQLPKDRFSAERLKGVDSTLKIQPAELGDSAVYLCASSSRASGSLRQFFGPGTRLTVL.

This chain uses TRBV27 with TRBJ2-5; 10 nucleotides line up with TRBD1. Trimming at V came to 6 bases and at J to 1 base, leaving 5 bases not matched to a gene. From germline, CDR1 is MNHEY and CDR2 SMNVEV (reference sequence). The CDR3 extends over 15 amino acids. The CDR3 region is CASSWTGGFQETQYF. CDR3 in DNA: TGTGCCAGCAGCTGGACAGGGGGTTTCCAAGAGACCCAGTACTTC.

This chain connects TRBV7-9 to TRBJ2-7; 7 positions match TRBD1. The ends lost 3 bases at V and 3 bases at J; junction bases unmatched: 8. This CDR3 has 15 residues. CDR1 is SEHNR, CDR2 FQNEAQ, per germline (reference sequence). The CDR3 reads CASSFLPGQYYEQYF. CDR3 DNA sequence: TGTGCCAGCAGCTTTTTACCGGGACAGTACTACGAGCAGTACTTC.

The CDR3 DNA follows: TGTGCCAGCAGTTATCGCGGTGAATCGGATACGCAGTATTTT. The encoded protein is CASSYRGESDTQYF. The chain recombines TRBV6-4 with TRBJ2-3, with D uncertain. Germline values: CDR1 MRHNA, CDR2 SNTAGT. This CDR3 contains 14 residues. V was shortened by 5 bases and J by 6 bases, with 15 bases between the two germline ends.

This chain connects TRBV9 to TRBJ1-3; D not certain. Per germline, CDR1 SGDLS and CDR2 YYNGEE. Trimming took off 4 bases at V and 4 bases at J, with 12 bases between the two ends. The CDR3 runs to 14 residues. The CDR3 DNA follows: TGTGCCAGCAGCCCGCCAATGTCCGGAAACACCATATATTTT. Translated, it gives CASSPPMSGNTIYF.

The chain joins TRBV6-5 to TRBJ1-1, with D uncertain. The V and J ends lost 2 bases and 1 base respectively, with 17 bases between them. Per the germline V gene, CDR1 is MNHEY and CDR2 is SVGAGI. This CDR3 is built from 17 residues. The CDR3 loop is CASSYPAREGRNTEAFF. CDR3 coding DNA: TGTGCCAGCAGTTACCCGGCGCGTGAAGGACGGAACACTGAAGCTTTCTTT.